Given below is one T cell receptor beta chain in context. This record belongs to a study of blood T cell repertoires in COVID-19. Across the whole study: T cells, B-cell-depleted T cells, or PBMCs provided the cDNA or gDNA that served as material.

Original handling: Reference gene primers were amplified, and this amplification served to estimate nucleated cell counts. Clones were read by immunoSEQ multiplex PCR, and TCRdb kept only the in-frame ones, dropping some. V, J and clone size were drawn from that table, and D and trimming were deduced from the DNA. The sample contains 70,000 or so clones, roughly 89% of which appear only once. CDR3 length equals 15 residues. The J segment lost 0 bases and the V segment lost 4 bases, leaving 4 bases of the junction unmatched. CDR1 and CDR2 from the germline V gene are SGHAT and FQNNGV. J is TRBJ2-3 and V is TRBV11-2, with 7 bases matching TRBD2. This receptor was obtained from a human donor in a cohort sampled during active COVID-19. What was sequenced was peripheral blood. The CDR3 region has the DNA TGTGCCAGCAGCTCCCTGCGGGGGAGCACAGATACGCAGTATTTT. Protein sequence: CASSSLRGSTDTQYF.